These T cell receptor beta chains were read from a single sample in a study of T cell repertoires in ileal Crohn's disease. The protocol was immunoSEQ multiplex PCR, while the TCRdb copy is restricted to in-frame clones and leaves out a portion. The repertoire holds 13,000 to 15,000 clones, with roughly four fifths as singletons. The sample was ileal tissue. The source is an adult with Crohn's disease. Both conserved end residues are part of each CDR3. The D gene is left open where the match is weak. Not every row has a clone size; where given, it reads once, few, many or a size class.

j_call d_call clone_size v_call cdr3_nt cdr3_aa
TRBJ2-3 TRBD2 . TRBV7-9 TGTGCCAGCAGCTCGCGGGGGGGAAACACAGATACGCAGTATTTT CASSSRGGNTDTQYF
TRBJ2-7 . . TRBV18 TGTGCCAGCTCACCACCTGCGGGACAACTCTACGAGCAGTACTTC CASSPPAGQLYEQYF
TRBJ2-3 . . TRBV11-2 TGTGCCAGCAGCTTCGGGGGCACAGATACGCAGTATTTT CASSFGGTDTQYF
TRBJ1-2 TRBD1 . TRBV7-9 TGTGCCAGCAGCTTGCAGGGGGCCTACGGCTACACCTTC CASSLQGAYGYTF
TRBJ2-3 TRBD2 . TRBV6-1 TGTGCCAGCAGTGAAGCGACTAGCCCAGATACGCAGTATTTT CASSEATSPDTQYF
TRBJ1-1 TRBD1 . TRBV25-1 TGTGCCAGCAGTGAATTAAGACAGGGGAAAACTGAAGCTTTCTTT CASSELRQGKTEAFF
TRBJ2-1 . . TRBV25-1 TGTGCCAGCAAGGAAGGGGCGCGGAATGAGCAGTTCTTC CASKEGARNEQFF
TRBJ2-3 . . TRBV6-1 TGTGCCAGTACCGTTAATCGTCGGGGATTAGATACGCAGTATTTT CASTVNRRGLDTQYF
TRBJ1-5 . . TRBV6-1 TGTGCCAGCAGTGACAATACAGGTTTTCAGCCCCAGCATTTT CASSDNTGFQPQHF
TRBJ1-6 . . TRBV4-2 TGTGCCAGCAGCCAAGGTTACGCCGGGCTCATGTTTTCACCCCTCCACTTT CASSQGYAGLMFSPLHF
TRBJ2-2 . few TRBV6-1 TGTGCCAGCGTCTGGGGGGGCTCTCCCGGGGAGCTGTTTTTT CASVWGGSPGELFF
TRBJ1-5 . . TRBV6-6 TGTGCCAGCAGGGATATAGGCGATTTCAATCAGCCCCAGCATTTT CASRDIGDFNQPQHF
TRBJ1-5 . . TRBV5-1 TGCGCCAGCAGCTTGGAAGTCAATCAGCCCCAGCATTTT CASSLEVNQPQHF
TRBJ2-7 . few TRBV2 TGTGCCAGCAGTGAAATGGGGGTCGGGACGTCCTACGAGCAGTACTTC CASSEMGVGTSYEQYF
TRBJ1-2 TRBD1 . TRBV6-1 TGTGCCAGCGATCCGGGACAGGCTCTAGGCTACACCTTC CASDPGQALGYTF
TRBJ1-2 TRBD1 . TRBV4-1 TGCGCCAGCAGCCATCCGACAGGGTCTGGCTACACCTTC CASSHPTGSGYTF
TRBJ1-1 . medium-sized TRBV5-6 TGTGCCAGCAGCTTCACGGACACTGAAGCTTTCTTT CASSFTDTEAFF
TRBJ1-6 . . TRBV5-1 TGCGCCAGCAGCAGCTCCTATAATTCACCCCTCCACTTT CASSSSYNSPLHF
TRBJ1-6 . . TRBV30 TGTGCCTGGAAGGCTGGCAGGGAGAGTTCCCCCCTCCACTTT CAWKAGRESSPLHF
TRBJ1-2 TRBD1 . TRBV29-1 TGCAGCGGCGTACAGGGGCCCTATGGCTACACCTTC CSGVQGPYGYTF
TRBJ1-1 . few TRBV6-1 TGTGCCAGCAGTGAATCCGCAGGGACGAACACTGAAGCTTTCTTT CASSESAGTNTEAFF
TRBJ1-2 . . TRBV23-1 TGCGCCAGCAGTCATCACAGGGAGGGAGGCAATGGCTACACCTTC CASSHHREGGNGYTF
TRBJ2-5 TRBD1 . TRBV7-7 TGTGCCAGCAGCGCCGTGGGACAGGGGTTTAGTGAGACCCAGTACTTC CASSAVGQGFSETQYF
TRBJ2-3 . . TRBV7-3 TGTGCCAGCAGCTTGGGTGCTAGCACAGATACGCAGTATTTT CASSLGASTDTQYF
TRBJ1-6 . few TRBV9 TGTGCCAGCAGCGTAGAGAGCAATTCACCCCTCCACTTT CASSVESNSPLHF
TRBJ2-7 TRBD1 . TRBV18 TGTGCCAGCTCACCCGGGACAGGGAACTATGGCGAGCAGTACTTC CASSPGTGNYGEQYF
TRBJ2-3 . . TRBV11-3 TGTGCCAGCAGCTCTCGCTCGGGAGCTAGCACAGATACGCAGTATTTT CASSSRSGASTDTQYF
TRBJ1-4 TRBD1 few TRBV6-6 TGTGCCAGCAGTTACGCCGGGACAGACGAAAAACTGTTTTTT CASSYAGTDEKLFF
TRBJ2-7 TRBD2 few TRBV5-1 TGCGCCAGCAGCTCCGAAACCGGACTAGCGTCCGAGCAGTACTTC CASSSETGLASEQYF
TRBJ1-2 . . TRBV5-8 TGTGCCAGCAGCCTCTGGGGAGGGGTCGGCTATGGCTACACCTTC CASSLWGGVGYGYTF
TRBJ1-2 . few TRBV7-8 TGTGCCAGCAGCTTAGGCGTCATCCAGGGTGGCTACACCTTC CASSLGVIQGGYTF
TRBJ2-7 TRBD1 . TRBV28 TGTGCCAGCAGTTCGACAGGGATATTTCCCTACGAGCAGTACTTC CASSSTGIFPYEQYF
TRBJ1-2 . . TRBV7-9 TGTGCCAGCAGCTTAGCGCGGGGCGAGAACTATGGCTACACCTTC CASSLARGENYGYTF
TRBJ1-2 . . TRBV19 TGTGCCAGTCGGATAGGTGGGGGGCGAATTGGTGGCTACACCTTC CASRIGGGRIGGYTF
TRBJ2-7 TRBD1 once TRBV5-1 TGCGCCAGCAGCTTGGGGCGGACAGGGTTGCTTGACGAGCAGTACTTC CASSLGRTGLLDEQYF
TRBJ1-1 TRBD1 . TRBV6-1 TGTGCCAGCAGTGAGCGGGACAGGGTTCAAAGGGGCCTCACTGAAGCTTTCTTT CASSERDRVQRGLTEAFF
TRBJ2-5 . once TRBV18 TGTGCCAGCTCACTAAACAACGCAGAGACCCAGTACTTC CASSLNNAETQYF
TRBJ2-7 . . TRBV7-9 TGTGCCAGCAGCTCGCCGGATGTTTTGTCTATAGTAGAGCAGTACTTC CASSSPDVLSIVEQYF
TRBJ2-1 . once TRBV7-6 TGTGCCAGCAGCCATAGTCAGAGCTCCTACAATGAGCAGTTCTTC CASSHSQSSYNEQFF
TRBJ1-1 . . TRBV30 TGTGCCTGGGACGGCCGGTTGAACACTGAAGCTTTCTTT CAWDGRLNTEAFF
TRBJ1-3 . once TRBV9 TGTGCCAGCAGGGCGGGTAACACCATATATTTT CASRAGNTIYF
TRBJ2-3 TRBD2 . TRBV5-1 TGCGCCAGCAGCCCGACTCCCCCTAGCGGGGGCAGCACAGATACGCAGTATTTT CASSPTPPSGGSTDTQYF